Only one count was recorded for the clone carrying this T cell receptor (beta chain). Its antigen is still unknown. The sample belongs to a study of cytomegalovirus exposure and HLA in healthy donors. Per germline, CDR1 SEHNR and CDR2 FQNEAQ (reference sequence). The CDR3 consists of 14 residues. Unmatched junction bases numbered 2, after V lost 5 bases and J lost 8 bases. Primers for the PCR totalled 60 Vbeta and 13 Jbeta. Profiled with immunoSEQ multiplex PCR; TCRdb holds only in-frame clones, not every one. The sample lists around 270,000 clones; roughly 80% were seen once. Overall study findings and caveats: Most of the CMV-associated TCR beta chains (in a later analysis) appeared to be HLA-restricted. Among TCR beta chains, those listed as cytomegalovirus-associated numbered some 160. Of the V segments, some could not be distinguished, including TRBV6-2 and TRBV6-3, and were excluded.

The J gene is TRBJ2-1, the V gene TRBV7-9; TRBD2 matches 14 bases. Sequencing input: PBMCs. The source of this sequence is a girl aged 2 to 10 in good health and CMV-seronegative. The CDR3 DNA reads TGTGCCAGCAGCATGGGACTAGCGGGAGATGAGCAGTTCTTC. Translation gives CASSMGLAGDEQFF.